The 4 T cell receptor beta chains in this list originate from one sample, sequenced in a study of beta chain features in type 1 diabetes. Reverse transcribing all isolated RNA meant expressed TCRB transcripts were sequenced. Data came from immunoSEQ multiplex PCR; TCRdb stores just in-frame clones and leaves some out. The sample shows tens of thousands of clones, 42% of them seen only once. These receptors have no known antigen. Regarding the study as a whole: When Type 1 diabetes patients were examined, their TCRB CDR3s proved moderately but significantly shorter in all four CD4+ subsets.

Sequenced material: Tregs from blood. These receptors were obtained from a man aged 25-45 years with type 1 diabetes.

In its sample, this clone was seen a few times. The chain employs TRBV9 and TRBJ2-1; 8 nucleotides match TRBD2. The trim removed 1 base at V and 4 bases at J, leaving 16 bases unmatched. From germline, CDR1 is SGDLS and CDR2 YYNGEE. This CDR3 spans 19 amino acids. CDR3 sequence reads: CASSVRVGVAGNLYNEQFF. CDR3 in DNA: TGTGCCAGCAGCGTAAGGGTCGGGGTAGCGGGAAATCTATACAATGAGCAGTTCTTC.

V is TRBV11-3 and J is TRBJ2-2; D is perhaps TRBD2 (6 bases). This CDR3 has 15 residues. Germline CDR1 and CDR2: SGHNT and YENEEA. The V and J ends lost 3 bases and 1 base respectively, with 9 bases between them. CDR3 protein: CASSFGDLNTGELFF. CDR3 coding DNA: TGTGCCAGCAGCTTCGGGGACTTGAACACCGGGGAGCTGTTTTTT.

This clone was observed a few times. V usage is TRBV7-2 and J usage is TRBJ1-2; D is perhaps TRBD1 (6 bases). CDR3 length: 15 residues. Germline V lookup: CDR1 SGHTA, CDR2 FQGNSA. With 3 bases removed from V and 2 bases from J, the gap between germline ends came to 13 bases. CDR3 loop: CASSFGWTENYGYTF. The CDR3 DNA reads as TGTGCCAGCAGCTTCGGTTGGACAGAGAACTATGGCTACACCTTC.

The rearrangement uses TRBV30 and TRBJ2-2; TRBD2 is a possible D gene (6 bases). Trimming removed 2 bases from V and 6 bases from J, with 13 bases in between. Germline V gene data show CDR1 as GTSNPN and CDR2 as SVGIG (reference sequence). CDR3 length: 14 residues. The CDR3 sequence is CAWSRTGLPGELFF. CDR3 DNA sequence: TGTGCCTGGAGTCGTACGGGACTCCCCGGGGAGCTGTTTTTT.